The clone carrying this TCR beta chain was seen more than once but under ten times. Its antigen is not known. This entry belongs to a study of regulatory T cells in long-lasting Graves disease. General study findings and limits: The study found TRBV28, TRBJ1-2 and TRBJ2-5 favored in persistent disease.

The time point denotes: newly diagnosed GD, antithyroid drugs for less than 3 months. The TCR library was prepared using RNA isolated from PBMCs. This CDR3 spans 15 amino acids. The germline V gene has CDR1 LGHDT and CDR2 YNNKEL (reference sequence). The V gene end was trimmed by 4 bases and the J gene end by 1 base; junction bases not matched to a gene: 4. The authors built TCR beta libraries using iRepertoire HTBI primers and Arm-PCR of CDR3 regions. MiXCR was run by TCRdb on the multiplex PCR reads, yielding one entry per CDR3 protein. Altogether about 620,000 distinct CDR3 sequences are present, approximately 15% being singletons, with the ten largest covering more than 15%. The data also belong to a second study, concerning T cells in Graves' hyperthyroidism and ophthalmopathy.

Sample: peripheral blood mononuclear cells (PBMCs), taken at new diagnosis, from a patient treated with antithyroid drugs. The sequence was collected from a woman in her twenties or thirties with Graves disease. The chain employs TRBV3-1 and TRBJ1-2; TRBD1 matches at 9 bases. CDR3 sequence: CASSPWDRDNYGYTF. DNA of the CDR3: TGTGCCAGCAGCCCCTGGGACAGGGATAACTATGGCTACACCTTC.